This T cell receptor beta chain was recorded in a study of CD8+ T cells in alopecia areata. The study's findings and limits: Scalp sequencing captures resident alphabeta T cells of normal skin too. Clonality exceeded that of normal scalp in lesional scalp, most notably in alopecia totalis/universalis. Although TCR sharing was seen in mice, sharing across patients was less clear, possibly for HLA-related reasons.

After isolation, RNA underwent reverse transcription to generate cDNA as the sequencing template. Assay used: immunoSEQ multiplex PCR; TCRdb lists only in-frame clones, some missing. The sample yields about 200,000 clones, about 56% seen once. Investigators sorted PBMCs to obtain both CD4+ and CD8+ T cells. This clone has a handful of counts. Its specificity is unknown. Trimming took 1 base from V and 1 from J, leaving 8 bases between them. Germline CDR1 reads GTSNPN; CDR2 reads SVGIG (reference sequence). This CDR3 spans 14 amino acids. The rearrangement joins TRBV30 to TRBJ2-1; a possible D gene is TRBD2 (6 bases). The sample consisted of CD8+ T cells sorted from blood. The TCR comes from a human donor in good health. This chain's CDR3 is CAWSGGASYNEQFF. CDR3 DNA sequence: TGTGCCTGGAGTGGCGGGGCGTCCTACAATGAGCAGTTCTTC.